The 29 T cell receptor beta chains below all came from one sample that was sequenced in a study of control samples from healthy donors and cancer patients. Using immunoSEQ multiplex PCR, the repertoire was profiled, and TCRdb retains in-frame clones only, with some absent. The table records over 25,000 clones, around nine tenths of them present only once. The source material was PBMCs. These receptors were obtained from a woman aged 40 to 50 with lung cancer.

This chain links TRBV7-8 with TRBJ1-1; 7 bases match TRBD1. The CDR3 is made up of 13 amino acids. The germline V gene encodes CDR1 SGHVS and CDR2 FQNEAQ. The trim removed 5 bases at V and 1 base at J, leaving 1 base unmatched. The CDR3 DNA reads TGTGCCAGCAGCCGGACAGGGAACACTGAAGCTTTCTTT. It specifies CASSRTGNTEAFF.

The rearrangement links TRBV29-1 to TRBJ1-1; D not resolved. Between the trimmed V and J ends, which lost 8 bases and 3 bases, there was a span of 16 bases. CDR1 and CDR2 (germline): SQVTM, ANQGSEA. CDR3 length: 13 residues. The CDR3 protein is CSMGGGEHTEAFF. The CDR3 DNA follows: TGCAGCATGGGAGGTGGGGAGCACACTGAAGCTTTCTTT.

The chain combines TRBV9 with TRBJ2-1, with TRBD2 identical over 11 bases. The CDR3 is made up of 15 amino acids. CDR1 is SGDLS and CDR2 is YYNGEE in the germline V gene. V lost 2 bases and J lost 3; bases outside the gene matches: 1. The CDR3 coding sequence is TGTGCCAGCAGCGTTACTAGCGGGGGCTACAATGAGCAGTTCTTC. It encodes CASSVTSGGYNEQFF.

There are a few counts of this clone. The CDR3 spells CASSDTGATNEKLFF. The CDR3 DNA reads TGTGCCAGCAGTGATACAGGGGCGACTAATGAAAAACTGTTTTTT. This chain connects TRBV25-1 to TRBJ1-4, with 7 bases that match TRBD1. CDR3 length: 15 residues. Germline CDR1 reads MGHDK; CDR2 reads SYGVNS. Trimming at V came to 3 bases and at J to 2 bases, leaving 3 bases not matched to a gene.

This clone was picked up a small number of times. CDR3 amino acids: CATSDRNEQFF. DNA of the CDR3: TGTGCCACCAGTGATCGGAATGAGCAGTTCTTC. The V call is TRBV24-1, the J call TRBJ2-1; the D is unclear. The CDR3 is 11 residues long. Germline CDR1 KGHDR, CDR2 SFDVKD. Trimming pared 3 bases from V and 7 bases from J, leaving 3 bases between.

The V and J genes are TRBV18 and TRBJ1-2, with D perhaps matching TRBD1 (5 bases). CDR3 length: 14 residues. Per the germline V gene, CDR1 is KGHSH and CDR2 is LQKENI. The V end lost 6 bases, the J end lost 8 bases, and 19 bases lay between the germline ends. This CDR3 reads CASSPPGRTSGYTF. CDR3 coding DNA: TGTGCCAGCTCGCCCCCGGGACGGACGTCGGGCTACACCTTC.

This rearrangement joins TRBV7-9 to TRBJ1-3, with D possibly TRBD1 on 6 matching bases. Deletions cut 6 bases from V and 2 bases from J, with 11 bases between. Germline CDR1 SEHNR, CDR2 FQNEAQ (reference sequence). The CDR3 spans 14 residues. CDR3 protein: CASRLGTTGNTIYF. The DNA of the CDR3 is TGTGCCAGCAGACTCGGGACAACTGGAAACACCATATATTTT.

This chain links TRBV3-1 (or the pseudogene TRBV3-2) with TRBJ1-2; no reliable D call. V shed 0 bases and J shed 8 bases, with 19 bases lying between them. The germline CDR1 and CDR2 sequences are LGHDT and YNNKEL (reference sequence). The CDR3 sequence is 16 residues long. CDR3 coding DNA: TGTGCCAGCAGCCAAGATCTCGTTCCCGGCCGGGAGGGCTACACCTTC. It translates to CASSQDLVPGREGYTF.

V is TRBV11-2 and J is TRBJ1-5, with D unresolved. The CDR3 extends over 16 amino acids. With 1 base removed from V and 2 bases from J, the gap between germline ends came to 12 bases. Looked up from germline, CDR1 is SGHAT and CDR2 is FQNNGV. CDR3 DNA: TGTGCCAGCAGCTTAGGGAATAGGCGTGGCAATCAGCCCCAGCATTTT. Translated: CASSLGNRRGNQPQHF.

This chain uses TRBV9 with TRBJ2-6, with D perhaps TRBD1 (6 bases). CDR1 and CDR2 (germline): SGDLS, YYNGEE. The CDR3 runs 15 residues. Trimming left V 3 bases short and J 1 base short, with 8 bases between. CDR3 sequence: CASSATGSGANVLTF. In nucleotides, the CDR3 is TGTGCCAGCAGCGCAACAGGGTCTGGGGCCAACGTCCTGACTTTC.

The gene calls are TRBV18 and TRBJ1-2, with D tentatively TRBD1 (6 bases). Germline-derived CDR1 and CDR2 are KGHSH and LQKENI. CDR3 length: 15 residues. Trimming shortened V by 0 bases and J by 5 bases, and 13 bases separated the two germline ends. The chain's CDR3 is CASSPPKGELYGYTF. CDR3 DNA: TGTGCCAGCTCACCACCGAAGGGGGAACTATATGGCTACACCTTC.

The chain is built from TRBV10-3 and TRBJ1-1; unclear D gene. CDR1 and CDR2 from the germline V gene are ENHRY and SYGVKD. Between the trimmed V and J ends, which lost 6 bases and 3 bases, there was a span of 11 bases. The CDR3 sequence is 13 residues long. The CDR3 region is CAIRDVGDTEAFF. DNA of the CDR3: TGTGCCATCAGGGACGTCGGGGACACTGAAGCTTTCTTT.

This chain connects TRBV10-3 to TRBJ2-5; D possibly corresponds to TRBD2 (6 bases). Trimming took 2 bases from V and 5 from J, leaving 18 bases between them. Germline CDR1 reads ENHRY; CDR2 reads SYGVKD. The CDR3 runs 16 residues. In DNA form, the CDR3 reads TGTGCCATCAGTGAGCCGGGGGACTCCCCCCAGGAGACCCAGTACTTC. Translation: CAISEPGDSPQETQYF.

The CDR3 reads CASTRTGNQPQHF. The CDR3 DNA is TGTGCCAGCACCCGGACAGGGAATCAGCCCCAGCATTTT. This chain uses TRBV12-3 or TRBV12-4 with TRBJ1-5; 8 bases are a match to TRBD1. This CDR3 is 13 amino acids long. The V and J ends lost 7 bases and 4 bases, in that order; junction bases with no gene match: 3.

This chain joins TRBV28 and TRBJ2-7, with 8 nucleotides matching TRBD2. V lost 7 bases to trimming and J lost 6 bases; unmatched junction nucleotides: 5. The CDR3 totals 12 residues. Germline CDR1 reads MDHEN; CDR2 reads SYDVKM. The CDR3 region has the DNA TGTGCCAGCACGGGGGGGCCCCGCGAGCAGTACTTC. Protein sequence: CASTGGPREQYF.

This clone came up a few times. This sequence joins TRBV11-3 and TRBJ1-1, with D possibly being TRBD1 (6 bases). V lost 5 bases and J 4 bases, leaving 11 bases between the germline ends. The CDR3 has 13 residues. The germline CDR1 and CDR2 sequences are SGHNT and YENEEA. As DNA, the CDR3 is TGTGCCAGCAGCGCCAGGGGTAGCACTGAAGCTTTCTTT. Its protein product is CASSARGSTEAFF.

The chain combines TRBV9 with TRBJ1-2; D is unclear. The CDR3 is 12 residues long. V was shortened by 2 bases and J by 3 bases, with 5 bases between the two germline ends. Germline assignment: CDR1 SGDLS and CDR2 YYNGEE. The CDR3 region has the DNA TGTGCCAGCAGCGTTGGGCACTATGGCTACACCTTC. Translated, it gives CASSVGHYGYTF.

The rearrangement uses TRBV29-1 and TRBJ2-1; 14 bases match TRBD2. This CDR3 has 17 residues. The V and J ends lost 5 bases and 3 bases, in that order; junction bases with no gene match: 9. The germline CDR1 and CDR2 sequences are SQVTM and ANQGSEA. CDR3 loop: CSVRLAGGRAGYNEQFF. The DNA for the CDR3 is TGCAGCGTTAGACTAGCGGGGGGGCGAGCTGGCTACAATGAGCAGTTCTTC.

This clone has just one count. This sequence joins TRBV5-1 and TRBJ2-2; D call uncertain. CDR1 and CDR2 (germline): SGHRS, YFSETQ. The CDR3 consists of 15 residues. V was pared by 0 bases and J by 3 bases, with 9 bases between. The CDR3 region has the DNA TGCGCCAGCAGCTTGGCCTATCAGGACACCGGGGAGCTGTTTTTT. Translation: CASSLAYQDTGELFF.

V usage is TRBV9 and J usage is TRBJ2-1; D perhaps matches TRBD1 (6 bases). Germline values: CDR1 SGDLS, CDR2 YYNGEE. V gave up 4 bases and J gave up 3 bases, with 20 bases separating them. The CDR3 covers 17 residues. This CDR3 reads CASSLGVGQGHYNEQFF. The CDR3 DNA is TGTGCCAGCAGCCTCGGGGTGGGGCAGGGACACTACAATGAGCAGTTCTTC.

This clone has just a few counts. The chain employs TRBV7-9 and TRBJ2-1, with 7 bases identical to TRBD2. V shed 2 bases, J shed 2 bases, and the junction held 3 bases outside the gene matches. This CDR3 contains 15 residues. Germline loops: CDR1 SEHNR, CDR2 FQNEAQ (reference sequence). The CDR3 DNA reads as TGTGCCAGCAGCTTACCGCTAGCGGCCTACAATGAGCAGTTCTTC. It codes for CASSLPLAAYNEQFF.

The CDR3 reads CASSPPGMGSFAGYTF. Here the CDR3 DNA reads TGTGCCAGCAGCCCCCCCGGTATGGGGTCCTTCGCTGGCTACACCTTC. The chain is built from TRBV7-8 and TRBJ1-2; D call uncertain. Germline CDR1 reads SGHVS; CDR2 reads FQNEAQ. The length of the CDR3 is 16 residues. V dropped 5 bases and J dropped 7 bases, with 23 bases sitting between them.

The rearrangement links TRBV7-9 to TRBJ1-2, with 7 bases aligning to TRBD1. This CDR3 has 10 amino acids. V lost 10 bases and J lost 8; bases outside the gene matches: 4. Germline CDR1 and CDR2: SEHNR and FQNEAQ (reference sequence). This CDR3 reads CATRGIGYTF. The CDR3 region has the DNA TGTGCCACCAGGGGGATCGGCTACACCTTC.

The gene calls are TRBV9 and TRBJ1-1, with D maybe TRBD1 (5 bases). This CDR3 comprises 16 residues. Germline V gene lookup returns CDR1 SGDLS and CDR2 YYNGEE. The V end lost 0 bases, the J end lost 1 base, and 13 bases lay between the germline ends. This CDR3 reads CASSVEAGGGNTEAFF. The CDR3 region has the DNA TGTGCCAGCAGCGTAGAGGCTGGGGGGGGGAACACTGAAGCTTTCTTT.

This chain connects TRBV7-9 to TRBJ2-1, with no clear D. Germline CDR1 reads SEHNR; CDR2 reads FQNEAQ (reference sequence). The length of the CDR3 is 11 residues. V gave up 8 bases and J gave up 0 bases, with 2 bases separating them. As DNA, the CDR3 is TGTGCCAGCGGCTCCTACAATGAGCAGTTCTTC. Amino acids: CASGSYNEQFF.

The J gene is TRBJ2-3, the V gene TRBV18; D gene unclear. The germline gives CDR1 KGHSH, CDR2 LQKENI. V was cut by 1 base and J by 2 bases, with 1 base left in between. The CDR3 contains 12 residues. The CDR3 spells CASSPHTDTQYF. The CDR3 DNA follows: TGTGCCAGCTCACCACACACAGATACGCAGTATTTT.

The chain joins TRBV5-6 to TRBJ1-3; D not certain. The germline CDR1 and CDR2 sequences are SGHDT and YYEEEE. The CDR3 spans 14 residues. The V gene lost 4 bases and the J gene lost 0 bases, with 8 bases spanning the gap. CDR3 DNA: TGTGCCAGCAGCAGACGGAGCTCTGGAAACACCATATATTTT. Translated, it gives CASSRRSSGNTIYF.

The chain recombines TRBV7-3 with TRBJ2-2; 7 bases agree with TRBD2. This CDR3 is built from 16 residues. V was clipped by 4 bases and J by 7 bases; unmatched bases: 12. Germline CDR1 SGHTA, CDR2 FQGTGA. The DNA of the CDR3 is TGTGCCAGCAGCTCTCAGACTAGCTCGATGGGCGGGGAGCTGTTTTTT. Protein sequence: CASSSQTSSMGGELFF.

The V gene is TRBV25-1, the J gene TRBJ2-2, with D perhaps matching TRBD1 (6 bases). This CDR3 spans 14 amino acids. V was cut by 3 bases and J by 6 bases, with 11 bases left in between. The germline CDR1 and CDR2 sequences are MGHDK and SYGVNS. CDR3 region: CASSEKGVPGELFF. The CDR3 bases are TGTGCCAGCAGTGAGAAGGGGGTCCCCGGGGAGCTGTTTTTT.